Below, 30 T cell receptor beta chains from the same sample are listed, as sequenced in a study of T cells after yellow fever vaccination. TCRdb re-analysed the 5' RACE reads in MiXCR, keeping a single row per CDR3 protein. The data show under 300,000 distinct CDR3 sequences, approximately 6.7% seen once. This specimen was CD4+ T cells sorted from PBMCs, taken on the day of the yellow fever booster vaccination. These receptors came from a man aged 30-40 years who received the YFV17D yellow fever vaccine.

This clonotype turned up a few times. This chain links TRBV20-1 with TRBJ2-5, with D possibly TRBD1 on 6 matching bases. This CDR3 spans 13 amino acids. Germline CDR1 is DFQATT and CDR2 is SNEGSKA (reference sequence). V lost 5 bases and J 10 bases, leaving 20 bases between the germline ends. The CDR3 sequence: CSADINRAGGQYF. The DNA for the CDR3 is TGCAGTGCTGACATCAACAGGGCTGGGGGCCAGTACTTC.

This chain uses TRBV4-3 with TRBJ2-1, with 7 bases identical to TRBD2. The ends lost 1 base at V and 0 bases at J; junction bases unmatched: 6. This CDR3 is 17 amino acids long. In germline, CDR1 is LGHNA, CDR2 YSLEER. The CDR3 region is CASSQGSSGSSYNEQFF. CDR3 coding DNA: TGCGCCAGCAGCCAAGGGTCTAGCGGAAGCTCCTACAATGAGCAGTTCTTC.

This clonotype showed up just a few times. The gene calls are TRBV12-3 or TRBV12-4 and TRBJ2-1; D is undetermined. The CDR3 spans 14 residues. V gave up 6 bases and J gave up 0 bases, with 9 bases separating them. The CDR3 protein is CASRTQNSYNEQFF. Written as DNA, the CDR3 is TGTGCCAGCAGGACCCAAAACTCCTACAATGAGCAGTTCTTC.

The chain links TRBV10-3 to TRBJ2-5; D might be TRBD2 (5 bases). The CDR3 runs to 12 residues. Germline V gene sequence: CDR1 ENHRY, CDR2 SYGVKD. The V end was cut by 6 bases, the J end by 5 bases, with 10 bases between. This CDR3 reads CAISDYLETQYF. In nucleotides, the CDR3 is TGTGCCATCAGCGACTATCTGGAGACCCAGTACTTC.

This clonotype was seen many times. V gene TRBV3-1 combines with J gene TRBJ2-4, with a tentative D call TRBD1 (6 bases). Trimming stripped 6 bases from V and 0 bases from J, with 15 bases between. Germline V gene data show CDR1 as LGHDT and CDR2 as YNNKEL (reference sequence). The CDR3 consists of 16 residues. The CDR3 DNA reads as TGTGCCAGCAGTGAACAGGGAACGCTAGCCAAAAACATTCAGTACTTC. Its protein product is CASSEQGTLAKNIQYF.

V and J are TRBV14 and TRBJ2-7; TRBD2 is a possible D gene (6 bases). Germline V gene sequence: CDR1 SGHDN, CDR2 FVKESK. The germline V and J ends were trimmed by 0 bases and 4 bases, with 25 bases remaining between them. The CDR3 totals 19 residues. CDR3 loop: CASSQDRAGRWTRPYEQYF. CDR3 DNA sequence: TGTGCCAGCAGCCAAGATCGGGCGGGGAGATGGACACGACCTTACGAGCAGTACTTC. Combining the CDR3 with reference TRBV14 and TRBJ2-7 gives the whole variable domain EAGVTQFPSHSVIEKGQTVTLRCDPISGHDNLYWYRRVMGKEIKFLLHFVKESKQDESGMPNNRFLAERTGGTYSTLKVQPAELEDSGVYFCASSQDRAGRWTRPYEQYFGPGTRLTVT.

This sequence joins TRBV12-3 or TRBV12-4 and TRBJ2-3; D perhaps matches TRBD1 (6 bases). The germline V and J ends were trimmed by 7 bases and 1 base, with 12 bases remaining between them. The CDR3 totals 14 residues. CDR3 DNA: TGTGCCAGCATCGAAACAGGGCGCACAGATACGCAGTATTTT. Protein sequence: CASIETGRTDTQYF.

This clonotype has only a few counts. This sequence joins TRBV5-4 and TRBJ2-7; perhaps D is TRBD1 or TRBD2 (5 bases each). The V end lost 4 bases, the J end lost 0 bases, and 11 bases lay between the germline ends. Per the germline V gene, CDR1 is SGHNT and CDR2 is YYREEE (reference sequence). The CDR3 sequence is 14 residues long. As DNA, the CDR3 is TGTGCCAGCAGCGGGGACCGCCACTCCTACGAGCAGTACTTC. This translates into CASSGDRHSYEQYF.

As regards this clonotype: At one of its ends the junction is not consistent with the germline gene, which may arise from a read error. The chain links TRBV29-1 to TRBJ2-7; no clear D gene. CDR3 size: 12 residues. Germline V CDR1 and CDR2: SQVTM, ANQGSEA. The CDR3 here is CRVEEAPYEQYF. The CDR3, as DNA: TGCAGAGTTGAAGAGGCTCCATACGAGCAGTACTTC.

The J gene is TRBJ2-5, the V gene TRBV7-2, with 9 bases matching TRBD2. CDR1 is SGHTA and CDR2 is FQGNSA in the germline V gene. The V and J ends lost 4 bases and 7 bases, in that order; junction bases with no gene match: 10. This CDR3 contains 15 residues. CDR3 residues: CASSSQGLALGTQYF. The CDR3 DNA reads TGTGCCAGCAGCTCCCAGGGACTAGCCCTAGGGACCCAGTACTTC. The complete variable domain, with remaining parts taken from reference TRBV7-2 and TRBJ2-5, reads GAGVSQSPSNKVTEKGKDVELRCDPISGHTALYWYRQSLGQGLEFLIYFQGNSAPDKSGLPSDRFSAERTGGSVSTLTIQRTQQEDSAVYLCASSSQGLALGTQYFGPGTRLLVL.

This clonotype occurred a few times. The DNA of the CDR3 is TGTGCCAGCAGCCTAACTGGCATCGACACTGAAGCTTTCTTT. Translated, it gives CASSLTGIDTEAFF. The chain joins TRBV5-4 to TRBJ1-1, with D unclear. The germline CDR1 and CDR2 sequences are SGHNT and YYREEE (reference sequence). The CDR3 length is 14 residues. Trimming removed 4 bases at V and 3 bases at J, with 13 bases between.

This chain uses TRBV7-9 with TRBJ2-1; D possibly uses TRBD1 or TRBD2 (5 bases each). Trimming took 5 bases from V and 10 from J, leaving 15 bases between them. Germline V gene sequence: CDR1 SEHNR, CDR2 FQNEAQ (reference sequence). CDR3 length: 13 residues. For the CDR3, the DNA is TGTGCCAGCAGCCCGACGGGACGGGGAGAGCAGTTCTTC. Its translation: CASSPTGRGEQFF.

This chain connects TRBV7-3 to TRBJ2-5, with 9 bases fitting TRBD1. The J segment lost 4 bases and the V segment lost 6 bases, leaving 6 bases of the junction unmatched. Germline V gene lookup returns CDR1 SGHTA and CDR2 FQGTGA. The CDR3 length is 14 residues. The CDR3 loop reads CASSETTGGETQYF. The CDR3 nucleotides are TGTGCCAGCAGTGAAACGACAGGGGGAGAGACCCAGTACTTC.

Many counts were recorded for this clonotype. The chain recombines TRBV25-1 with TRBJ2-4; tentatively, D is TRBD1 or TRBD2 (5 bases each). V was shortened by 3 bases and J by 9 bases, with 21 bases between the two germline ends. Germline loops: CDR1 MGHDK, CDR2 SYGVNS. The CDR3 extends over 16 amino acids. In DNA form, the CDR3 reads TGTGCCAGCAGTGAGCCGGGACCTCTTCAGAGCAGCATTCAGTACTTC. This translates into CASSEPGPLQSSIQYF. The whole variable domain, remainder taken from reference TRBV25-1 and TRBJ2-4, is EADIYQTPRYLVIGTGKKITLECSQTMGHDKMYWYQQDPGMELHLIHYSYGVNSTEKGDLSSESTVSRIRTEHFPLTLESARPSHTSQYLCASSEPGPLQSSIQYFGAGTRLSVL.

This clonotype was seen at least ten times. The chain couples TRBV5-1 to TRBJ2-2, with 8 bases lining up with TRBD1. The CDR3 has 15 residues. Germline-derived CDR1 and CDR2 are SGHRS and YFSETQ. The junction had 5 bases not matched to a gene; V was cut back by 0 bases and J by 7 bases. The CDR3 region is CASSLARQGFGELFF. CDR3 DNA sequence: TGCGCCAGCAGCTTGGCCAGACAGGGGTTCGGGGAGCTGTTTTTT.

This clonotype was picked up many times. This sequence joins TRBV24-1 and TRBJ2-1; D is possibly TRBD1 or TRBD2 (5 bases each). The CDR3 extends over 16 amino acids. Germline-derived CDR1 and CDR2 are KGHDR and SFDVKD. The V and J ends lost 3 bases and 0 bases respectively, with 11 bases between them. The CDR3 loop is CATSDPGRSSYNEQFF. In DNA form, the CDR3 reads TGTGCCACCAGTGATCCGGGACGGAGCTCCTACAATGAGCAGTTCTTC.

This clonotype has a handful of counts. An end of the junction differs from the germline gene, which may be a read error. This chain connects TRBV19 to TRBJ2-2; the D gene could be TRBD1 or TRBD2 (6 bases each). The CDR3 spans 12 residues. CDR1 and CDR2 from the germline V gene are LNHDA and SQIVND (reference sequence). The CDR3 region is CASSVGGGGLFF. The CDR3 bases are TGTGCCAGTAGCGTCGGTGGAGGGGGGCTGTTTTTT. The variable domain in full, completed from reference TRBV19 and TRBJ2-2, reads DGGITQSPKYLFRKEGQNVTLSCEQNLNHDAMYWYRQDPGQGLRLIYYSQIVNDFQKGDIAEGYSVSREKKESFPLTVTSAQKNPTAFYLCASSVGGGGLFFGEGSRLTVL.

This clonotype was counted only a few times. The chain joins TRBV19 to TRBJ2-1; D unresolved. Trimming removed 5 bases from V and 5 bases from J, with 13 bases in between. This CDR3 has 14 amino acids. Germline CDR1 LNHDA, CDR2 SQIVND (reference sequence). In DNA form, the CDR3 reads TGTGCCAGTAGTTTGCCCGAAACGGACAATGAGCAGTTCTTC. This encodes CASSLPETDNEQFF.

In this sample, this clonotype turned up a few times. The J gene is TRBJ2-5, the V gene TRBV18; 8 bases fit TRBD1. Germline loops: CDR1 KGHSH, CDR2 LQKENI. The length of the CDR3 is 15 residues. J lost 5 bases, V lost 3 bases, and 8 bases had no gene match. Here the CDR3 reads CASSPPGQGAETQYF. The CDR3 DNA follows: TGTGCCAGCTCACCCCCCGGACAGGGTGCGGAGACCCAGTACTTC. Full variable domain (missing parts from reference TRBV18 and TRBJ2-5): NAGVMQNPRHLVRRRGQEARLRCSPMKGHSHVYWYRQLPEEGLKFMVYLQKENIIDESGMPKERFSAEFPKEGPSILRIQQVVRGDSAAYFCASSPPGQGAETQYFGPGTRLLVL.

This clonotype appeared a few times. This sequence joins TRBV7-9 and TRBJ1-2; 8 positions agree with TRBD1. With 2 bases clipped from V and 8 bases from J, the junction kept 7 bases outside the gene matches. The CDR3 is 14 residues long. Germline assignment: CDR1 SEHNR and CDR2 FQNEAQ (reference sequence). CDR3 residues: CASSLSGQGGGYTF. DNA of the CDR3: TGTGCCAGCAGCTTATCCGGACAGGGAGGCGGCTACACCTTC. The full variable domain, in which reference TRBV7-9 and TRBJ1-2 provide the parts outside the CDR3, is DTGVSQNPRHKITKRGQNVTFRCDPISEHNRLYWYRQTLGQGPEFLTYFQNEAQLEKSRLLSDRFSAERPKGSFSTLEIQRTEQGDSAMYLCASSLSGQGGGYTFGSGTRLTVV.

This clonotype was recorded at least ten times. The J gene is TRBJ2-3, the V gene TRBV7-8; D call uncertain. Germline V lookup: CDR1 SGHVS, CDR2 FQNEAQ. Trimming took 2 bases from V and 1 from J, leaving 10 bases between them. CDR3 length: 15 amino acids. The CDR3 coding sequence is TGTGCCAGCAGCTTACTCCGTTTGGGCACAGATACGCAGTATTTT. Translation gives CASSLLRLGTDTQYF. Combining the CDR3 with reference TRBV7-8 and TRBJ2-3 gives the whole variable domain GAGVSQSPRYKVAKRGQDVALRCDPISGHVSLFWYQQALGQGPEFLTYFQNEAQLDKSGLPSDRFFAERPEGSVSTLKIQRTQQEDSAVYLCASSLLRLGTDTQYFGPGTRLTVL.

This clonotype was recorded a few times. This chain uses TRBV10-3 with TRBJ2-1, with D hard to call. V was shortened by 5 bases and J by 3 bases, with 14 bases between the two germline ends. The CDR3 is 15 residues long. Germline V lookup: CDR1 ENHRY, CDR2 SYGVKD. The CDR3 loop reads CAISIGPVDYNEQFF. The CDR3 DNA is TGTGCCATCAGTATCGGACCCGTGGACTACAATGAGCAGTTCTTC.

This clonotype has a count of ten or more. V usage is TRBV15 and J usage is TRBJ2-7; D call uncertain. CDR3 length: 14 amino acids. Trimming pared 2 bases from V and 3 bases from J, leaving 11 bases between. Per germline, CDR1 LNHNV and CDR2 YYDKDF (reference sequence). The CDR3 bases are TGTGCCACCAGCAGACCTGGACGGAGCTACGAGCAGTACTTC. Translation gives CATSRPGRSYEQYF.

V and J are TRBV5-1 and TRBJ2-5; tentatively, D is TRBD1 (5 bases). This CDR3 region has 14 residues. CDR1 is SGHRS and CDR2 is YFSETQ in the germline V gene. The V end lost 6 bases, the J end lost 1 base, and 13 bases lay between the germline ends. DNA of the CDR3: TGCGCCAGCACCCCAGGGTTAGTCCAAGAGACCCAGTACTTC. Translated: CASTPGLVQETQYF.

The V and J genes are TRBV2 and TRBJ2-3; 9 nucleotides align to TRBD2. V dropped 2 bases and J dropped 3; count of bases not matched to a gene: 9. The CDR3 is 17 amino acids. CDR1 and CDR2 from the germline V gene are SNHLY and FYNNEI. The CDR3, as DNA: TGTGCCAGCAGTGAAAGGATAGCGGGAGCTCGGACAGATACGCAGTATTTT. The encoded protein is CASSERIAGARTDTQYF. Full variable domain (remainder filled in from reference TRBV2 and TRBJ2-3): EPEVTQTPSHQVTQMGQEVILRCVPISNHLYFYWYRQILGQKVEFLVSFYNNEISEKSEIFDDQFSVERPDGSNFTLKIRSTKLEDSAMYFCASSERIAGARTDTQYFGPGTRLTVL.

Comment on this clonotype: This may stem from a read error, because a much larger clone lies one nucleotide away. The chain links TRBV15 to TRBJ1-4; 9 nucleotides match TRBD1. The CDR3 covers 15 residues. Germline V gives CDR1 LNHNV, CDR2 YYDKDF (reference sequence). The V and J ends lost 2 bases and 13 bases, in that order; junction bases with no gene match: 11. The CDR3 protein is CATSRFGTGSNRLFF. CDR3 DNA: TGTGCCACCAGCAGATTTGGGACAGGGAGTAACCGACTGTTTTTT.

The J gene is TRBJ2-7, the V gene TRBV20-1; 11 positions match TRBD2. CDR1 DFQATT and CDR2 SNEGSKA come from the germline V gene (reference sequence). This CDR3 has 16 residues. V lost 5 bases, J lost 4 bases, and 13 bases stayed unmatched. The CDR3 bases are TGCAGTGCTCCCACACAAACTAGCGGGAGACGTTACGAGCAGTACTTC. This encodes CSAPTQTSGRRYEQYF.

This clonotype was detected a few times. The chain joins TRBV7-6 to TRBJ2-5; TRBD1 matches 7 bases. Trimming cost V 5 bases and J 5 bases; bases outside gene matches: 8. CDR3 length: 14 amino acids. CDR1 SGHVS and CDR2 FNYEAQ come from the germline V gene. CDR3 coding DNA: TGTGCCAGCAGCCTTGACAGGGTGGCTGAGACCCAGTACTTC. This sequence encodes CASSLDRVAETQYF.

This clonotype was observed a handful of times. The V gene is TRBV3-1, the J gene TRBJ2-7, with D perhaps matching TRBD2 (6 bases). Germline-derived CDR1 and CDR2 are LGHDT and YNNKEL (reference sequence). The CDR3 is made up of 15 amino acids. V lost 5 bases, J lost 0 bases, and 14 bases lay in between. The CDR3: CASSSGRTSSYEQYF. CDR3 nucleotide sequence: TGTGCCAGCAGCTCGGGGAGGACGAGCTCCTACGAGCAGTACTTC.

The chain employs TRBV5-4 and TRBJ2-2; 7 nucleotides align to TRBD2. The CDR3 has 15 amino acids. CDR1 SGHNT and CDR2 YYREEE come from the germline V gene (reference sequence). V trimming: 4 bases; J trimming: 1 base; junction bases outside the gene matches: 4. CDR3 bases: TGTGCCAGCAGCCCCGGGGGGAGGAACACCGGGGAGCTGTTTTTT. Translation: CASSPGGRNTGELFF.